The 25 T cell receptor beta chains listed next were all sequenced from one sample in a study of blood T cell repertoires in COVID-19. The protocol was immunoSEQ multiplex PCR, while the TCRdb copy is restricted to in-frame clones and leaves out a portion. The table includes around 370,000 clones, around 86% detected once. Sequencing used peripheral blood. The receptors were gathered from a woman aged 45-59 years with COVID-19, enrolled during active disease.

The rearrangement uses TRBV30 and TRBJ2-7; 7 positions match TRBD1. V was pared by 3 bases and J by 3 bases, with 11 bases of the junction left unmatched. Germline V gene data show CDR1 as GTSNPN and CDR2 as SVGIG (reference sequence). The CDR3 contains 15 residues. The CDR3 protein is CAWSKRDSGIYEQYF. CDR3 DNA sequence: TGTGCCTGGAGCAAAAGGGACAGCGGAATCTACGAGCAGTACTTC.

The chain couples TRBV18 to TRBJ2-2, with D uncertain. Germline CDR1 reads KGHSH; CDR2 reads LQKENI. Trimming left V 3 bases short and J 0 bases short, with 5 bases between. CDR3 length: 14 amino acids. The DNA of the CDR3 is TGTGCCAGCTCACCCTTAACGAACACCGGGGAGCTGTTTTTT. Its translation is CASSPLTNTGELFF.

This clone was picked up a small number of times. The genes are TRBV11-2 and TRBJ2-3; maybe TRBD2 (5 bases). This CDR3 comprises 10 residues. Per the germline V gene, CDR1 is SGHAT and CDR2 is FQNNGV. V lost 10 bases, J lost 6 bases, and 8 bases lay in between. The CDR3 coding sequence is TGTGCCACTCGCGGGGATACGCAGTATTTT. Protein sequence: CATRGDTQYF.

V and J are TRBV9 and TRBJ2-6, with 8 positions matching TRBD1. Per germline, CDR1 SGDLS and CDR2 YYNGEE. Trimming took 0 bases from V and 0 from J; bases not matched to a gene: 8. The CDR3 is 19 residues long. The CDR3 region has the DNA TGTGCCAGCAGCGTAGCCTCGCCGGGACAGGACTCTGGGGCCAACGTCCTGACTTTC. Protein: CASSVASPGQDSGANVLTF.

This rearrangement joins TRBV24-1 to TRBJ2-2, with 7 bases lining up with TRBD2. CDR1 is KGHDR, CDR2 SFDVKD, per germline. Trimming at V came to 2 bases and at J to 7 bases, leaving 6 bases not matched to a gene. This CDR3 spans 15 amino acids. The CDR3: CATSDYQGGSGELFF. The DNA of the CDR3 is TGTGCCACCAGTGATTATCAGGGAGGGAGCGGGGAGCTGTTTTTT.

The gene calls are TRBV12-3 or TRBV12-4 and TRBJ1-2; no clear D gene. V lost 2 bases, J lost 6 bases, and 10 bases lay in between. This CDR3 spans 13 amino acids. In DNA form, the CDR3 reads TGTGCCAGCAGTTTAAGGAGTAAGCATGGCTACACCTTC. Its translation is CASSLRSKHGYTF.

The chain joins TRBV3-1 (or the pseudogene TRBV3-2) to TRBJ2-1; TRBD2 matches at 11 bases. Germline V CDR1 and CDR2: LGHDT, YNNKEL (reference sequence). The CDR3 is 14 residues long. J gave up 6 bases and V 6 bases, and 4 bases lay outside the gene matches. CDR3 sequence: CASSTSGSGNEQFF. The CDR3 DNA reads TGTGCCAGCAGTACTAGCGGGAGTGGCAATGAGCAGTTCTTC.

The rearrangement joins TRBV4-1 to TRBJ2-5; 10 nucleotides align to TRBD2. The germline V gene encodes CDR1 MGHRA and CDR2 YSYEKL. The CDR3 is made up of 17 amino acids. Germline trimming cut 4 bases from V and 3 bases from J; bases unmatched to any gene: 11. The CDR3 bases are TGCGCCAGCAGCCCCCAACGGGCTAGCGGGAGTGAAGAGACCCAGTACTTC. Its protein is CASSPQRASGSEETQYF.

The CDR3 DNA reads TGTGCCAGCAGTGAAGCGGGGGGAGGCTACGAGCAGTACTTC. Residues: CASSEAGGGYEQYF. This sequence joins TRBV2 and TRBJ2-7; a weak D match, TRBD2 (6 bases). The V gene lost 0 bases and the J gene lost 3 bases, with 9 bases spanning the gap. Germline V gene lookup returns CDR1 SNHLY and CDR2 FYNNEI. The CDR3 extends over 14 amino acids.

The gene calls are TRBV18 and TRBJ1-5, with D hard to call. The CDR3 has 14 amino acids. Germline values: CDR1 KGHSH, CDR2 LQKENI. V shed 2 bases and J shed 0 bases, with 5 bases lying between them. The CDR3 DNA is TGTGCCAGCTCACCATTCAGTAGCAATCAGCCCCAGCATTTT. Its translation: CASSPFSSNQPQHF.

With regard to this clone: The identical CDR3 is also encoded by other nucleotide sequences in the sample. CDR3 residues: CASSLAGHGYTF. The CDR3 nucleotides are TGCGCCAGCAGCTTGGCAGGGCATGGCTACACCTTC. This sequence joins TRBV5-1 and TRBJ1-2, with a tentative D call TRBD1 (5 bases). This CDR3 is built from 12 residues. CDR1 is SGHRS, CDR2 YFSETQ, per germline. Trimming took off 0 bases at V and 6 bases at J, with 6 bases between the two ends. The entire variable domain, with the rest obtained from reference TRBV5-1 and TRBJ1-2, is as follows: KAGVTQTPRYLIKTRGQQVTLSCSPISGHRSVSWYQQTPGQGLQFLFEYFSETQRNKGNFPGRFSGRQFSNSRSEMNVSTLELGDSALYLCASSLAGHGYTFGSGTRLTVV.

This clone was observed a single time. The germline gene is not matched at one end of the junction; a read error may be the cause. The chain links TRBV7-8 to TRBJ2-1; TRBD2 agrees at 10 bases. Germline V gene data show CDR1 as SGHVS and CDR2 as FQNEAQ. There are 16 residues in the CDR3. CDR3 sequence (DNA): TGTGCCAGCAGCCTAGCGGGAGTGAGTTCCTACAATGAGCAGTTCTTC. Translated, it gives CASSLAGVSSYNEQFF.

The chain employs TRBV4-2 and TRBJ1-5; D is undetermined. V lost 0 bases to trimming and J lost 0 bases, with 9 bases between them. Germline V gene data show CDR1 as LGHNA and CDR2 as YNFKEQ. CDR3 length equals 16 residues. The CDR3 coding sequence is TGTGCCAGCAGCCAAGACCCCGGGAATAGCAATCAGCCCCAGCATTTT. Its translation is CASSQDPGNSNQPQHF.

V usage is TRBV19 and J usage is TRBJ2-7; 10 bases match TRBD1. V was pared by 4 bases and J by 1 base, with 4 bases of the junction left unmatched. Germline assignment: CDR1 LNHDA and CDR2 SQIVND (reference sequence). This CDR3 has 15 residues. The CDR3 DNA is TGTGCCAGTAGTACTGGACAGGGGGTTTCCTACGAGCAGTACTTC. Residues: CASSTGQGVSYEQYF.

This clone was counted a few times. The chain is built from TRBV7-2 and TRBJ1-3, with 8 bases lining up with TRBD1. Germline loops: CDR1 SGHTA, CDR2 FQGNSA. J lost 4 bases, V lost 1 base, and 0 bases had no gene match. This CDR3 region has 14 residues. The CDR3 protein is CASSLGTGGNTIYF. CDR3 nucleotide sequence: TGTGCCAGCAGCTTAGGGACAGGGGGAAACACCATATATTTT.

In its sample, this clone was seen once. Germline and junction disagree at one end, which may indicate a read error. The chain combines TRBV24-1 with TRBJ2-1, with 9 bases identical to TRBD2. The CDR3 runs to 12 residues. Germline CDR1 and CDR2: KGHDR and SFDVKD. The DNA for the CDR3 is TGTGCCACCAGTGACCCGGGGACTAGCACAATCTTC. Translated, it gives CATSDPGTSTIF.

Of note for this clone: At one boundary the junction diverges from the germline segment, which might be a read error. The rearrangement links TRBV6-5 to TRBJ1-1; maybe TRBD1 (5 bases). In germline, CDR1 is MNHEY, CDR2 SVGAGI. The CDR3 is made up of 15 amino acids. The CDR3 nucleotides read TGTGCCAGCATCCTCCGGCAGGGACTGAGAACTGGAGCTTTCTTT. As protein: CASILRQGLRTGAFF.

V is TRBV30 and J is TRBJ1-2; 10 bases map to TRBD1. Germline V CDR1 and CDR2: GTSNPN, SVGIG (reference sequence). The CDR3 is 15 amino acids. Losses at the gene ends were 4 bases for V and 4 bases for J; bases not matched to a gene: 9. The CDR3 reads CAWTRRDRGSYGYTF. CDR3 coding DNA: TGTGCCTGGACCAGAAGGGACAGGGGCTCCTATGGCTACACCTTC.

This clone was found once. The J gene is TRBJ1-1, the V gene TRBV18; 8 bases map to TRBD1. The length of the CDR3 is 14 residues. The V and J ends lost 3 bases and 4 bases, in that order; junction bases with no gene match: 4. CDR1 and CDR2 from the germline V gene are KGHSH and LQKENI. The CDR3 spells CASSPLDRGTEAFF. The CDR3 DNA reads as TGTGCCAGCTCACCCTTAGACAGGGGCACTGAAGCTTTCTTT. Drawing the rest from reference TRBV18 and TRBJ1-1, the complete variable domain is NAGVMQNPRHLVRRRGQEARLRCSPMKGHSHVYWYRQLPEEGLKFMVYLQKENIIDESGMPKERFSAEFPKEGPSILRIQQVVRGDSAAYFCASSPLDRGTEAFFGQGTRLTVV.

The chain is built from TRBV2 and TRBJ2-1; 10 bases are shared with TRBD2. The CDR3 length is 13 residues. V shed 2 bases, J shed 11 bases, and the junction held 3 bases outside the gene matches. Germline V gene data show CDR1 as SNHLY and CDR2 as FYNNEI. CDR3 bases: TGTGCCAGCAGTGAAACTAGCGGGACTCAGCAGTTCTTC. Protein sequence: CASSETSGTQQFF.

The chain joins TRBV7-9 to TRBJ2-3, with 7 bases lining up with TRBD2. With V trimmed by 1 base and J by 6 bases, 13 bases remained unmatched. CDR3 length: 17 amino acids. Germline V gene sequence: CDR1 SEHNR, CDR2 FQNEAQ (reference sequence). In nucleotides, the CDR3 is TGTGCCAGCAGCTTAGATGGGGGAGGGCCGAGAATGGATACGCAGTATTTT. The encoded protein is CASSLDGGGPRMDTQYF.

The V gene is TRBV19, the J gene TRBJ1-1; D is ambiguous. CDR3 length: 14 amino acids. Trimming pared 6 bases from V and 6 bases from J, leaving 17 bases between. The V gene's germline CDR1 is LNHDA and CDR2 SQIVND (reference sequence). The DNA for the CDR3 is TGTGCCAGTAGGAACGGGATATCGTACGCTGAAGCTTTCTTT. Translated: CASRNGISYAEAFF.

This chain joins TRBV12-5 and TRBJ2-7, with TRBD1 matching 9 bases. The CDR3 has 16 amino acids. The junction had 14 bases not matched to a gene; V was cut back by 6 bases and J by 5 bases. Germline V gene data show CDR1 as LGHNT and CDR2 as FRNRAP. The CDR3 nucleotides are TGTGCTAGTGGCCAGGGACAGGGCACCCAAAATGACGAGCAGTACTTC. It is translated as CASGQGQGTQNDEQYF.

This chain uses TRBV20-1 with TRBJ2-1; possibly TRBD2 for D (6 bases). Germline loops: CDR1 DFQATT, CDR2 SNEGSKA (reference sequence). Between the trimmed V and J ends, which lost 3 bases and 0 bases, there was a span of 12 bases. The CDR3 totals 15 residues. The CDR3 here is CSASDRGISYNEQFF. The CDR3 bases are TGCAGTGCTAGTGACCGGGGGATCTCCTACAATGAGCAGTTCTTC.

This clone appeared a single time. The gene calls are TRBV4-1 and TRBJ2-7; 7 nucleotides align to TRBD2. The junction had 5 bases not matched to a gene; V was cut back by 0 bases and J by 0 bases. The CDR3 contains 16 residues. Germline CDR1 and CDR2: MGHRA and YSYEKL. CDR3 residues: CASSQDGAGASYEQYF. The CDR3 DNA reads as TGCGCCAGCAGCCAAGATGGCGCGGGAGCCTCCTACGAGCAGTACTTC.